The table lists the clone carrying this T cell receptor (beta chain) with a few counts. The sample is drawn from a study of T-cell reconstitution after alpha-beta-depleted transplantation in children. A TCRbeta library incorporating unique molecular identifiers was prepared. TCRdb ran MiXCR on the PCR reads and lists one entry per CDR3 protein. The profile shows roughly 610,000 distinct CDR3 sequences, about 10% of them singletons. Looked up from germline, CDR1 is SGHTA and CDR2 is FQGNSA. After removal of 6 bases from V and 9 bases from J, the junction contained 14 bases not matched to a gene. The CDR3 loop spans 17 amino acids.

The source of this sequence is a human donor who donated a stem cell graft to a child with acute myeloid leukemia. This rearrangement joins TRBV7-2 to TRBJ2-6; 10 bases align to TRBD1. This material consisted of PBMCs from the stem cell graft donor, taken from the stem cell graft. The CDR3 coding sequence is TGTGCCAGCAGTTTGGACAGGGGGGTACCTAAAGACAACGTCCTGACTTTC. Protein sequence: CASSLDRGVPKDNVLTF.